This record looks at one TCR beta chain sequence and its context. Per the germline V gene, CDR1 is MNHEY and CDR2 is SVGAGI. V was shortened by 7 bases and J by 0 bases, with 14 bases between the two germline ends. The CDR3 has 15 residues. The sample comes from a study of technical replicates of blood from a few donors. Here immunoSEQ multiplex PCR was the method, and the copy in TCRdb shows in-frame clones only, minus some. The top ten hold over 4% of the sample, which has almost 70,000 clones, about nine tenths seen once. This clonotype was sampled from a human donor in good health. Some clones in this sample may be carry-over from other donors' samples. Material for sequencing was PBMCs. The V call is TRBV6-5, the J call TRBJ2-3; a possible D gene is TRBD2 (6 bases). CDR3 amino acids: CASTISGTSTDTQYF. The CDR3 bases are TGTGCCAGCACTATCTCCGGGACTAGCACAGATACGCAGTATTTT.